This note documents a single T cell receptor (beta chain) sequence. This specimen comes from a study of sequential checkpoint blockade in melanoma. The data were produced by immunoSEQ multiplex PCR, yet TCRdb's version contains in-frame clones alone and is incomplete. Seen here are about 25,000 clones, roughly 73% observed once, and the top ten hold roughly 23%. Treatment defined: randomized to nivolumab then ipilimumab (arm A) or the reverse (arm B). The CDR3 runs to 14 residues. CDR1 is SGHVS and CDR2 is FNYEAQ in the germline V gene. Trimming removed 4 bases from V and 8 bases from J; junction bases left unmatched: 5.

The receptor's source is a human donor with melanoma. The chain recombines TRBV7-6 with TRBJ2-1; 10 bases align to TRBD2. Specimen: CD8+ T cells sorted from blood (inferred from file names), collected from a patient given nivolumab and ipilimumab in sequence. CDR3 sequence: CASSSLAGVDEQFF. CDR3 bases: TGTGCCAGCAGCTCGCTAGCGGGAGTAGATGAGCAGTTCTTC. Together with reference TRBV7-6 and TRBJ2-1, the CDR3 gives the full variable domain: GAGVSQSPRYKVTKRGQDVALRCDPISGHVSLYWYRQALGQGPEFLTYFNYEAQQDKSGLPNDRFSAERPEGSISTLTIQRTEQRDSAMYRCASSSLAGVDEQFFGPGTRLTVL.